This is a list of T cell receptor beta chains from one sample in a study of T cell responses to AZD1222 COVID-19 vaccine. Produced via immunoSEQ multiplex PCR; TCRdb's table is partial and in-frame only. The repertoire has roughly 92,000 clones, roughly 89% of them found once; the top ten carry roughly 9%. The specimen was peripheral blood, collected on day 0 of AZD1222 vaccination. All receptors come from an adult in good health. Each CDR3 is given without its conserved first and last residue. Fields, in order: CDR3 protein, J gene, D gene, V gene, CDR3 length. D genes are given only for firm matches.

CDR3aa: ASSFAGEDGYT; j_gene: TRBJ1-2; d_gene: -; v_gene: TRBV12-3/TRBV12-4; len: 11
CDR3aa: ASSGLAGGRGAF; j_gene: TRBJ1-1; d_gene: -; v_gene: TRBV19; len: 12
CDR3aa: ASSLETTMDTQY; j_gene: TRBJ2-3; d_gene: -; v_gene: TRBV5-5; len: 12
CDR3aa: ASNRQGESYEQY; j_gene: TRBJ2-7; d_gene: TRBD1; v_gene: TRBV27; len: 12
CDR3aa: ASSPPLRRSNQPQH; j_gene: TRBJ1-5; d_gene: -; v_gene: TRBV7-3; len: 14
CDR3aa: ASSFPGGNTIY; j_gene: TRBJ1-3; d_gene: -; v_gene: TRBV11-2; len: 11
CDR3aa: AWTLEAGSGNTIY; j_gene: TRBJ1-3; d_gene: -; v_gene: TRBV30; len: 13
CDR3aa: ASSPQAVVSSYEQY; j_gene: TRBJ2-7; d_gene: -; v_gene: TRBV7-8; len: 14
CDR3aa: AAGQAFYGYT; j_gene: TRBJ1-2; d_gene: TRBD1; v_gene: TRBV5-4; len: 10
CDR3aa: ASSFESYEQY; j_gene: TRBJ2-7; d_gene: -; v_gene: TRBV11-2; len: 10
CDR3aa: ASSQGLGGYT; j_gene: TRBJ1-2; d_gene: -; v_gene: TRBV4-1; len: 10
CDR3aa: AWSVRTGELF; j_gene: TRBJ2-2; d_gene: -; v_gene: TRBV30; len: 10
CDR3aa: ASRGSGRAQAEAF; j_gene: TRBJ1-1; d_gene: -; v_gene: TRBV6-5; len: 13
CDR3aa: ASSYIDSNQPQH; j_gene: TRBJ1-5; d_gene: -; v_gene: TRBV6-5; len: 12
CDR3aa: ASSHRQGANEKLF; j_gene: TRBJ1-4; d_gene: -; v_gene: TRBV7-9; len: 13
CDR3aa: ASSFPANTGELF; j_gene: TRBJ2-2; d_gene: -; v_gene: TRBV28; len: 12
CDR3aa: ASRGTGGTGELF; j_gene: TRBJ2-2; d_gene: TRBD1; v_gene: TRBV5-6; len: 12
CDR3aa: ASTFYGEQY; j_gene: TRBJ2-7; d_gene: -; v_gene: TRBV7-2; len: 9
CDR3aa: ANTDRGVYEQY; j_gene: TRBJ2-7; d_gene: TRBD1; v_gene: TRBV6-5; len: 11
CDR3aa: AWGTGVLEQY; j_gene: TRBJ2-7; d_gene: TRBD1; v_gene: TRBV30; len: 10
CDR3aa: ASSSGGAGANVLT; j_gene: TRBJ2-6; d_gene: -; v_gene: TRBV19; len: 13
CDR3aa: ASSPRGSGGQPQH; j_gene: TRBJ1-5; d_gene: TRBD1; v_gene: TRBV28; len: 13
CDR3aa: ATSDQSYSYGYT; j_gene: TRBJ1-2; d_gene: -; v_gene: TRBV24-1; len: 12
CDR3aa: ASGRAYEQY; j_gene: TRBJ2-7; d_gene: -; v_gene: TRBV3-1/TRBV3-2; len: 9
CDR3aa: ASSSGGWTGELF; j_gene: TRBJ2-2; d_gene: TRBD2; v_gene: TRBV11-3; len: 12
CDR3aa: ATQRDSSYEQY; j_gene: TRBJ2-7; d_gene: TRBD1; v_gene: TRBV19; len: 11
CDR3aa: ASSLERSAGVGELF; j_gene: TRBJ2-2; d_gene: TRBD2; v_gene: TRBV11-2; len: 14
CDR3aa: SAERAYGYT; j_gene: TRBJ1-2; d_gene: -; v_gene: TRBV29-1; len: 9
CDR3aa: ASSYRRTGAQPLH; j_gene: TRBJ1-6; d_gene: TRBD1; v_gene: TRBV6-5; len: 13
CDR3aa: ASSHPFRTGGTNYGYT; j_gene: TRBJ1-2; d_gene: TRBD1; v_gene: TRBV6-6; len: 16
CDR3aa: ASSLEMGGQPQH; j_gene: TRBJ1-5; d_gene: -; v_gene: TRBV6-5; len: 12
CDR3aa: ASSLRETGNTIY; j_gene: TRBJ1-3; d_gene: -; v_gene: TRBV7-2; len: 12
CDR3aa: ASSIPTGGGYGYT; j_gene: TRBJ1-2; d_gene: TRBD1; v_gene: TRBV19; len: 13
CDR3aa: ASSLQGPLYEQY; j_gene: TRBJ2-7; d_gene: -; v_gene: TRBV5-1; len: 12
CDR3aa: ASSQRPPNYNYGYT; j_gene: TRBJ1-2; d_gene: -; v_gene: TRBV4-3; len: 14